A selection of T cell receptor beta chains follows, all from one sample in a study of T cells in Graves' hyperthyroidism and ophthalmopathy. TCRdb itself ran the multiplex PCR reads through MiXCR, one entry per CDR3 protein. The table lists more than 500,000 distinct CDR3 sequences, around 13% of them singletons. Sequencing was carried out using blood. These receptors came from a woman between 35 and 50 years old with Graves' hyperthyroidism. Both conserved end residues are part of each CDR3. The D gene is left open where the match is weak. Clone size appears in some rows only: once, few, many, or a class for an expanded clone.

V	J	size	D	CDR3	DNA
TRBV20-1	TRBJ1-1	many	-	CSALQGNTEAFF	TGCAGTGCCTTGCAAGGGAACACTGAAGCTTTCTTT
TRBV7-9	TRBJ2-3	-	TRBD1	CASSEPGGSTDTQYF	TGTGCCAGCAGCGAACCAGGGGGAAGCACAGATACGCAGTATTTT
TRBV7-7	TRBJ1-2	-	-	CASGPTQAAKYGYTF	TGTGCTAGCGGACCGACTCAGGCAGCAAAGTATGGCTACACCTTC
TRBV10-3	TRBJ2-1	many	-	CAISEYRTLMNEQFF	TGTGCCATCAGTGAGTACAGGACCCTAATGAATGAGCAGTTCTTC
TRBV18	TRBJ2-3	many	-	CASSRTGPTDTQYF	TGTGCCAGCTCACGCACGGGGCCAACAGATACGCAGTATTTT
TRBV5-1	TRBJ2-5	few	TRBD2	CASGLAGGKLQETQYF	TGCGCCAGTGGACTAGCGGGCGGGAAACTACAAGAGACCCAGTACTTC
TRBV7-2	TRBJ2-5	many	-	CASSSFPGDQETQYF	TGTGCCAGCAGCTCCTTCCCCGGAGACCAAGAGACCCAGTACTTC
TRBV4-1	TRBJ2-3	-	-	CASRRRAGTDTQYF	TGCGCCAGCAGAAGGCGAGCCGGCACAGATACGCAGTATTTT
TRBV27	TRBJ2-3	-	TRBD2	CASSSTIGAGVPTDTQYF	TGTGCCAGCAGTTCCACCATAGGGGCGGGAGTTCCCACAGATACGCAGTATTTT
TRBV12-3/TRBV12-4	TRBJ1-6	-	-	CASSLVPAGAYNSPLHF	TGTGCCAGCAGTTTAGTTCCGGCAGGGGCCTATAATTCACCCCTCCACTTT
TRBV10-2	TRBJ2-7	few	TRBD2	CASSRTSGNVYEQYF	TGCGCCAGCAGTAGGACTAGCGGGAACGTCTACGAGCAGTACTTC
TRBV11-2	TRBJ2-1	many	TRBD2	CASSLISGSTGDEQFF	TGTGCCAGCAGCTTGATTAGCGGGAGTACAGGGGATGAGCAGTTCTTC
TRBV5-8	TRBJ2-1	-	TRBD2	CASSPTQGAGEQFF	TGTGCCAGCAGCCCGACCCAGGGAGCGGGGGAGCAGTTCTTC
TRBV5-1	TRBJ2-7	many	-	CASSLAPGTTGEQYF	TGCGCCAGCAGCTTAGCCCCCGGGACGACCGGCGAGCAGTACTTC
TRBV20-1	TRBJ1-1	many	-	CSARDEWTEAFF	TGCAGTGCTAGAGACGAGTGGACTGAAGCTTTCTTT
TRBV28	TRBJ2-7	many	-	CASSLSKGGHEQYF	TGTGCCAGCAGCCTCTCGAAGGGCGGCCACGAGCAGTACTTC
TRBV5-1	TRBJ2-1	few	TRBD2	CASSPRGEEQFF	TGCGCCAGCAGCCCCCGGGGGGAAGAGCAGTTCTTC
TRBV2	TRBJ1-1	many	-	CASSQTNTEAFF	TGTGCCAGCAGTCAGACGAACACTGAAGCTTTCTTT
TRBV15	TRBJ1-2	many	-	CATSRDRADYGYTF	TGTGCCACCAGCAGAGACAGGGCCGACTATGGCTACACCTTC
TRBV9	TRBJ2-5	few	-	CASSVDQGQETQYF	TGTGCCAGCAGCGTAGACCAGGGGCAAGAGACCCAGTACTTC
TRBV6-1	TRBJ1-1	many	-	CASRYLGKAFF	TGTGCCAGCAGATACCTCGGAAAAGCTTTCTTT
TRBV27	TRBJ1-1	many	-	CASSSPRALNTEAFF	TGTGCCAGCAGCTCCCCCAGGGCGTTGAACACTGAAGCTTTCTTT
TRBV28	TRBJ2-3	many	-	CASSPNGRRGDTQYF	TGTGCCAGCAGCCCGAACGGCAGGCGGGGAGATACGCAGTATTTT
TRBV3-1	TRBJ2-7	-	TRBD1	CASSQDIASGGYEQYF	TGTGCCAGCAGCCAAGATATAGCTTCAGGGGGCTACGAGCAGTACTTC
TRBV4-1	TRBJ2-3	-	-	CASSQRTGVTDTQYF	TGCGCCAGCAGCCAACGGACGGGGGTCACAGATACGCAGTATTTT
TRBV27	TRBJ1-6	many	TRBD1	CASRPGGQGRYSSPLHF	TGTGCCAGCAGGCCGGGGGGACAGGGGCGATATTCTTCACCCCTCCACTTT
TRBV30	TRBJ1-1	many	-	CAWSVRHTEAFF	TGTGCCTGGAGTGTACGCCATACTGAAGCTTTCTTT
TRBV28	TRBJ2-3	-	-	CASSPLGETDTQYF	TGTGCCAGCAGTCCCTTGGGAGAGACAGATACGCAGTATTTT
TRBV6-1	TRBJ2-4	many	-	CASSEILTDYRENIQYF	TGTGCCAGCAGTGAAATTTTGACAGACTATCGGGAAAACATTCAGTACTTC
TRBV12-3/TRBV12-4	TRBJ1-5	many	-	CASSQGTYSNQPQHF	TGTGCCAGCAGTCAAGGGACATATAGCAATCAGCCCCAGCATTTT
TRBV28	TRBJ1-5	many	-	CASSQRGNQPQHF	TGTGCCAGCAGCCAACGGGGCAATCAGCCCCAGCATTTT
TRBV28	TRBJ1-1	many	TRBD1	CASSSQGARTPFF	TGTGCCAGCAGTTCACAGGGGGCGCGCACTCCTTTCTTT
TRBV11-2	TRBJ2-7	-	-	CASSSPSWGHEQYF	TGTGCCAGCAGCTCACCTAGTTGGGGGCACGAGCAGTACTTC
TRBV2	TRBJ1-5	few	-	CASSPRGGGSQPQHF	TGTGCCAGCAGTCCCCGGGGGGGGGGCAGTCAGCCCCAGCATTTT
TRBV13	TRBJ2-7	-	-	CASSPRGGYEQYF	TGTGCCAGCAGCCCGAGAGGCGGCTACGAGCAGTACTTC
TRBV30	TRBJ2-3	-	TRBD2	CARNRAGSTDTQYF	TGTGCCAGGAACCGAGCGGGATCCACAGATACGCAGTATTTT
TRBV6-1	TRBJ2-1	few	TRBD2	CATKTSGRVNEQFF	TGTGCCACCAAGACTAGCGGGAGGGTAAATGAGCAGTTCTTC
TRBV5-1	TRBJ2-5	few	-	CASSINGQETQYF	TGCGCCAGCAGCATAAACGGTCAAGAGACCCAGTACTTC
TRBV12-3/TRBV12-4	TRBJ2-1	many	-	CASSLGTEEQFF	TGTGCCAGCAGTTTGGGGACGGAGGAGCAGTTCTTC
TRBV19	TRBJ2-1	few	-	CASSIGQSVTYNEQFF	TGTGCCAGTAGTATCGGGCAGTCAGTGACCTACAATGAGCAGTTCTTC
TRBV10-2	TRBJ1-3	few	-	CASSPGGRDGNTIYF	TGTGCCAGCAGTCCGGGGGGCAGGGACGGAAACACCATATATTTT
TRBV28	TRBJ2-2	many	-	CASSFRDYNTGELFF	TGTGCCAGCAGTTTCAGGGATTATAACACCGGGGAGCTGTTTTTT
TRBV6-6	TRBJ2-7	many	-	CASSYSTGAPYEQYF	TGTGCCAGCAGTTACTCGACCGGGGCGCCTTACGAGCAGTACTTC
TRBV2	TRBJ1-5	-	-	CASSRDPQLPQHF	TGTGCCAGCAGCCGTGACCCCCAGTTGCCCCAGCATTTT
TRBV27	TRBJ2-7	many	TRBD2	CASSPTSYSGGGSYEQYF	TGTGCCAGCAGTCCAACCTCTTATAGCGGGGGGGGATCCTACGAGCAGTACTTC